This T cell receptor (beta chain) was documented in a study of identifying expanded T cells in peripheral blood. TCRdb's copy holds only in-frame clones and misses some; the assay was immunoSEQ multiplex PCR. The sample shows roughly 75,000 clones, around 90% of them seen only once. J was trimmed by 7 bases and V by 4 bases; bases with no gene match: 13. CDR1 MNHEY and CDR2 SMNVEV come from the germline V gene (reference sequence). This CDR3 spans 17 amino acids. Details on this clone: Its antigen is still unknown.

Overall study results and limits: Clone count variance between roughly 2-week samples rose with total template count.

The clonotype comes from a person aged 18-70 years in good health. The chain recombines TRBV27 with TRBJ1-6; 7 bases map to TRBD1. The sample comprised blood. The CDR3: CASSYLLDRVDNSPLHF. CDR3 DNA: TGTGCCAGCAGTTACCTCTTAGACAGGGTGGACAATTCACCCCTCCACTTT.